These 15 T cell receptor beta chains were all obtained from the same sample, sequenced in a study of post-analysis software for immune sequencing data. Points from the study as a whole: Patients carried a handful of TRBV segments more frequently than controls did, and TRBV5-6, TRBV5-1 and TRBV20-1 were among them.

TCR beta cDNA libraries had unique molecular identifiers. TCRdb redid the calling of the PCR reads with MiXCR, one entry per CDR3 protein. This sample has approximately 440,000 distinct CDR3 sequences, with roughly 45% found just once. Their cognate antigens are unknown. Sequencing input: blood. All receptors derive from a girl between 10 and 17 years old with multiple sclerosis.

The chain recombines TRBV12-3 or TRBV12-4 with TRBJ1-2; possible D gene TRBD1, 5 bases. The CDR3 covers 14 residues. Trimming removed 5 bases at V and 4 bases at J, with 14 bases between. Here the CDR3 reads CASSESTDPYGYTF. CDR3 bases: TGTGCCAGCAGTGAATCGACAGACCCCTATGGCTACACCTTC.

This clonotype was counted a few times. The V gene is TRBV20-1, the J gene TRBJ1-6; 8 bases agree with TRBD1. CDR3 length equals 14 residues. J was trimmed by 7 bases and V by 6 bases; bases with no gene match: 8. Looked up from germline, CDR1 is DFQATT and CDR2 is SNEGSKA (reference sequence). The chain's CDR3 is CSALRGQENSPLHF. CDR3 DNA sequence: TGCAGTGCCTTACGGGGACAGGAGAATTCACCCCTCCACTTT.

The rearrangement joins TRBV5-1 to TRBJ1-5; D possibly corresponds to TRBD1 (5 bases). In germline, CDR1 is SGHRS, CDR2 YFSETQ. V lost 4 bases to trimming and J lost 5 bases, with 10 bases between them. CDR3 length: 13 residues. This chain's CDR3 is CASSARGDQPQHF. CDR3 nucleotides: TGCGCCAGCAGCGCGAGGGGAGATCAGCCCCAGCATTTT. Based on the CDR3 plus reference TRBV5-1 and TRBJ1-5, the full variable domain is KAGVTQTPRYLIKTRGQQVTLSCSPISGHRSVSWYQQTPGQGLQFLFEYFSETQRNKGNFPGRFSGRQFSNSRSEMNVSTLELGDSALYLCASSARGDQPQHFGDGTRLSIL.

The rearrangement uses TRBV12-3 or TRBV12-4 and TRBJ1-2; D is unresolved. V lost 1 base to trimming and J lost 8 bases, with 11 bases between them. The CDR3 sequence is 13 residues long. DNA for the CDR3: TGTGCCAGCAGTTTAGGCCGGGGTCCCGGCTACACCTTC. This encodes CASSLGRGPGYTF.

The chain couples TRBV4-2 to TRBJ2-1; 8 positions match TRBD2. Trimming cost V 0 bases and J 5 bases; bases outside gene matches: 9. The CDR3 runs to 17 residues. In germline, CDR1 is LGHNA, CDR2 YNFKEQ. The CDR3 DNA follows: TGTGCCAGCAGCCAAGATCCTCCGGGAGGGACCGACAATGAGCAGTTCTTC. This codes for CASSQDPPGGTDNEQFF.

This clonotype was recorded a few times. Germline is not matched at one junction end, which may reflect a read error. The CDR3 protein is CASSLYGGRRDTQYF. CDR3 in DNA: TGCGCCAGCAGCTTATATGGGGGGAGACGGGATACGCAGTATTTT. The chain is built from TRBV7-3 and TRBJ2-3; a possible D gene is TRBD2 (6 bases). The CDR3 extends over 15 amino acids. The germline gives CDR1 SGHTA, CDR2 FQGTGA. Variable domain in full (rest from reference TRBV7-3 and TRBJ2-3): GAGVSQTPSNKVTEKGKYVELRCDPISGHTALYWYRQSLGQGPEFLIYFQGTGAADDSGLPNDRFFAVRPEGSVSTLKIQRTERGDSAVYLCASSLYGGRRDTQYFGPGTRLTVL.

V is TRBV28 and J is TRBJ2-4, with D uncertain. V lost 8 bases and J lost 15, with 23 bases in between. CDR1 and CDR2 from the germline V gene are MDHEN and SYDVKM. This CDR3 has 13 amino acids. The CDR3 DNA sequence: TGTGCCAGCGTCGAAGATGGCACCTACGAGCGGTACTTC. This sequence encodes CASVEDGTYERYF.

This sequence joins TRBV7-6 and TRBJ1-1, with D uncertain. V lost 1 base and J 0 bases, leaving 21 bases between the germline ends. Germline V gene data show CDR1 as SGHVS and CDR2 as FNYEAQ. This CDR3 is 19 amino acids long. The CDR3, as DNA: TGTGCCAGCAGCTTAGTGTCGGGGTTCATCGTATCTATGAACACTGAAGCTTTCTTT. Residues: CASSLVSGFIVSMNTEAFF. The full variable domain, in which reference TRBV7-6 and TRBJ1-1 provide the parts outside the CDR3, is GAGVSQSPRYKVTKRGQDVALRCDPISGHVSLYWYRQALGQGPEFLTYFNYEAQQDKSGLPNDRFSAERPEGSISTLTIQRTEQRDSAMYRCASSLVSGFIVSMNTEAFFGQGTRLTVV.

In its sample, this clonotype was seen once. The chain employs TRBV9 and TRBJ2-1; TRBD1 aligns across 7 bases. The CDR3 spans 15 residues. Germline V CDR1 and CDR2: SGDLS, YYNGEE. V dropped 0 bases and J dropped 4; count of bases not matched to a gene: 4. CDR3 nucleotides: TGTGCCAGCAGCGTAGGGGGGACAGAGTACAATGAGCAGTTCTTC. Encoded protein: CASSVGGTEYNEQFF.

This chain connects TRBV20-1 to TRBJ2-7; D possibly corresponds to TRBD1 (5 bases). The CDR3 sequence is 11 residues long. Germline CDR1 is DFQATT and CDR2 is SNEGSKA (reference sequence). As DNA, the CDR3 is TGCAGGGTAATGAAGGGGCCTGAGCAGTACTTC. It codes for CRVMKGPEQYF.

This clonotype has only a few counts. The chain carries TRBV5-6 and TRBJ2-1, with 11 bases fitting TRBD2. Trimming removed 4 bases from V and 7 bases from J; junction bases left unmatched: 4. The germline gives CDR1 SGHDT, CDR2 YYEEEE. The CDR3 is 14 residues long. The CDR3: CASSLRLAGNEQFF. DNA of the CDR3: TGTGCCAGCAGCCTAAGACTAGCGGGAAATGAGCAGTTCTTC.

J is TRBJ2-1 and V is TRBV10-3; D possibly corresponds to TRBD2 (6 bases). The germline gives CDR1 ENHRY, CDR2 SYGVKD. The V end lost 8 bases, the J end lost 6 bases, and 11 bases lay between the germline ends. There are 12 residues in the CDR3. CDR3 protein: CAIAGRTNEQFF. Here the CDR3 DNA reads TGTGCCATCGCAGGGAGGACCAATGAGCAGTTCTTC.

This clonotype was seen at least ten times. At one end, the junction sequence differs from germline, possibly due to a read error. The chain has TRBV25-1 and TRBJ2-5; a weak D match, TRBD2 (6 bases). CDR1 and CDR2 from the germline V gene are MGHDK and SYGVNS. The CDR3 is 12 residues long. The CDR3 DNA sequence: TGCGCCAGCAGTGAGGAGGGGGAGACCCAGTACTTC. As protein: CASSEEGETQYF.

The rearrangement links TRBV29-1 to TRBJ2-7; D is unclear. Germline V gene lookup returns CDR1 SQVTM and CDR2 ANQGSEA. CDR3 length equals 13 residues. With 2 bases removed from V and 6 bases from J, the gap between germline ends came to 14 bases. The CDR3 protein is CSVESRYLGEQYF. CDR3 coding DNA: TGCAGCGTTGAATCCAGGTATCTAGGCGAGCAGTACTTC.

This clonotype has more than one count but fewer than ten. The chain employs TRBV19 and TRBJ2-7; maybe TRBD1 (5 bases). V shed 6 bases and J shed 2 bases, with 11 bases lying between them. The CDR3 is 13 residues long. CDR1 is LNHDA, CDR2 SQIVND, per germline (reference sequence). The CDR3 DNA is TGTGCCAGTAGCGTCCGCAGGGCCTACGAGCAGTACTTC. This gives the protein CASSVRRAYEQYF.